The 29 T cell receptor beta chains presented below share a single source sample, sequenced in a study of CD8 T cells in ankylosing spondylitis. Study results and caveats: There was a TCR beta motif, made of eight highly homologous variants, that appeared characteristic of ankylosing spondylitis blood.

MiXCR, applied by TCRdb to the 5' RACE reads, yields one record per CDR3 protein. The data show more than 600,000 distinct CDR3 sequences, around 20% seen once. These receptors have no known antigen. Material: blood, either unsorted or a sorted T cell fraction (not recorded which). These receptors were taken from a male donor with ankylosing spondylitis.

On this clonotype: With a much larger clone just one base away, this may be a read error. The chain employs TRBV28 and TRBJ2-2; D is undetermined. CDR1 MDHEN and CDR2 SYDVKM come from the germline V gene. The CDR3 has 11 residues. Trimming took off 3 bases at V and 7 bases at J, with 3 bases between the two ends. CDR3 protein: CASSFFGELFF. CDR3 nucleotides: TGTGCCAGCAGTTTCTTCGGGGAGCTGTTTTTT.

The chain couples TRBV6-2 or TRBV6-3 to TRBJ2-7, with 12 bases aligning to TRBD2. Germline assignment: CDR1 MNHEY and CDR2 SVGEGT. V lost 5 bases and J lost 6; bases outside the gene matches: 8. The CDR3 runs to 15 residues. The CDR3 sequence: CASSLGLAGYSEQYF. For the CDR3, the DNA is TGTGCCAGCAGTCTCGGACTAGCGGGATATAGCGAGCAGTACTTC.

The chain recombines TRBV20-1 with TRBJ2-3; 12 nucleotides line up with TRBD2. Germline values: CDR1 DFQATT, CDR2 SNEGSKA (reference sequence). This CDR3 has 16 amino acids. Losses at the gene ends were 5 bases for V and 1 base for J; bases not matched to a gene: 7. As DNA, the CDR3 is TGCAGTGCTGCCTCTCCTAGCGGGGGGGGCACAGATACGCAGTATTTT. This encodes CSAASPSGGGTDTQYF.

This clonotype has a handful of counts. This chain connects TRBV20-1 to TRBJ2-2; tentatively, D is TRBD1 or TRBD2 (5 bases each). The CDR3 runs to 15 residues. Germline values: CDR1 DFQATT, CDR2 SNEGSKA (reference sequence). Between the trimmed V and J ends, which lost 5 bases and 3 bases, there was a span of 16 bases. For the CDR3, the DNA is TGCAGTGCTTCAGTGGGGCGAGGGGACACCGGGGAGCTGTTTTTT. This translates into CSASVGRGDTGELFF.

The chain employs TRBV20-1 and TRBJ1-4; D is unclear. V was clipped by 6 bases and J by 0 bases, with 14 bases between them. This CDR3 has 15 amino acids. The germline CDR1 and CDR2 sequences are DFQATT and SNEGSKA (reference sequence). CDR3 sequence (DNA): TGCAGTGCAAAGGACTCTTCTGCAACTAATGAAAAACTGTTTTTT. Translated: CSAKDSSATNEKLFF.

This clonotype was seen at least ten times. This sequence joins TRBV5-5 and TRBJ2-7, with 9 nucleotides matching TRBD1. The germline gives CDR1 SGHKS, CDR2 YYEKEE (reference sequence). The junction had 14 bases not matched to a gene; V was cut back by 1 base and J by 9 bases. The CDR3 length is 16 residues. The CDR3 sequence: CASSLSLGTGSIGQYF. CDR3 nucleotides: TGTGCCAGCAGCTTGAGTCTGGGGACAGGGTCCATCGGGCAGTACTTC.

The gene calls are TRBV28 and TRBJ2-5; TRBD2 matches 9 bases. Germline V gene data show CDR1 as MDHEN and CDR2 as SYDVKM. The CDR3 is 15 amino acids. J lost 4 bases, V lost 5 bases, and 8 bases had no gene match. The CDR3 reads CASSTKREARETQYF. DNA for the CDR3: TGTGCCAGCAGTACCAAGCGGGAGGCCCGAGAGACCCAGTACTTC.

The chain has TRBV2 and TRBJ1-5; TRBD1 aligns across 9 bases. V lost 6 bases, J lost 1 base, and 4 bases stayed unmatched. The germline gives CDR1 SNHLY, CDR2 FYNNEI. The CDR3 contains 15 residues. The CDR3 region has the DNA TGTGCCAGCAGGAAACAGGGGGCGAGCAATCAGCCCCAGCATTTT. Encoded protein: CASRKQGASNQPQHF.

This clonotype was observed at least ten times. V and J are TRBV20-1 and TRBJ2-5; unclear D gene. This CDR3 spans 12 amino acids. From germline, CDR1 is DFQATT and CDR2 SNEGSKA (reference sequence). V was shortened by 2 bases and J by 3 bases, with 7 bases between the two germline ends. The CDR3 nucleotides are TGCAGTGCTAGAACCCAAGAAGAGACCCAGTACTTC. It is translated as CSARTQEETQYF.

The chain is built from TRBV6-6 and TRBJ2-7; D is unclear. Germline CDR1 MNHNY, CDR2 SVGAGI (reference sequence). The CDR3 has 13 residues. V lost 1 base to trimming and J lost 2 bases, with 6 bases between them. The CDR3: CASSYLQAYEQYF. CDR3 nucleotide sequence: TGTGCCAGCAGTTACTTACAAGCCTACGAGCAGTACTTC.

A single count supports this clonotype. The chain combines TRBV18 with TRBJ2-7; 10 nucleotides line up with TRBD1. The germline V gene has CDR1 KGHSH and CDR2 LQKENI. This CDR3 contains 16 residues. The J segment lost 3 bases and the V segment lost 1 base, leaving 6 bases of the junction unmatched. CDR3 amino acids: CASSPRGQGGGYEQYF. The CDR3 DNA follows: TGTGCCAGCTCACCACGCGGACAGGGGGGTGGCTACGAGCAGTACTTC.

This clonotype was recorded a few times. This sequence joins TRBV29-1 and TRBJ1-1, with D unclear. This CDR3 contains 16 residues. Germline V gives CDR1 SQVTM, CDR2 ANQGSEA. Trimming shortened V by 1 base and J by 0 bases, and 15 bases separated the two germline ends. In nucleotides, the CDR3 is TGCAGCGTTGAAGGAGGACGGAGCCTTATGAACACTGAAGCTTTCTTT. Its protein product is CSVEGGRSLMNTEAFF.

This clonotype was seen repeatedly, ten times or more. The chain is built from TRBV29-1 and TRBJ1-5; the match to TRBD1 covers 7 bases. CDR1 and CDR2 from the germline V gene are SQVTM and ANQGSEA. With 4 bases clipped from V and 8 bases from J, the junction kept 11 bases outside the gene matches. CDR3 length equals 14 residues. The CDR3 loop is CSVGGQGGGKPQHF. CDR3 nucleotide sequence: TGCAGCGTTGGAGGCCAGGGGGGCGGAAAGCCCCAGCATTTT.

The chain has TRBV12-3 or TRBV12-4 and TRBJ1-2; TRBD1 matches at 8 bases. There are 12 residues in the CDR3. J lost 5 bases, V lost 10 bases, and 6 bases had no gene match. The CDR3 here is CATWDRQYGYTF. The CDR3 DNA follows: TGTGCCACCTGGGACAGGCAATATGGCTACACCTTC.

This clonotype was picked up a small number of times. The chain links TRBV20-1 to TRBJ2-3; 7 nucleotides agree with TRBD2. Looked up from germline, CDR1 is DFQATT and CDR2 is SNEGSKA (reference sequence). This CDR3 is built from 14 residues. J was trimmed by 7 bases and V by 5 bases; bases with no gene match: 12. CDR3 protein: CSAGGGRGVNTQYF. CDR3 in DNA: TGCAGTGCTGGGGGGGGGAGGGGTGTAAATACGCAGTATTTT.

The gene calls are TRBV27 and TRBJ1-1; D is unclear. Per germline, CDR1 MNHEY and CDR2 SMNVEV (reference sequence). The V gene lost 0 bases and the J gene lost 0 bases, with 14 bases spanning the gap. This CDR3 is 17 amino acids long. This chain's CDR3 is CASSLSNVAALNTEAFF. The DNA of the CDR3 is TGTGCCAGCAGTTTATCGAACGTGGCAGCTTTGAACACTGAAGCTTTCTTT.

This clonotype was recorded a few times. The rearrangement links TRBV29-1 to TRBJ2-7, with D perhaps TRBD1 or TRBD2 (5 bases each). Trimming stripped 7 bases from V and 2 bases from J, with 18 bases between. CDR3 size: 14 residues. Germline CDR1 reads SQVTM; CDR2 reads ANQGSEA. The DNA for the CDR3 is TGCAGCGCATTATCCGGGACGTCGACCTACGAGCAGTACTTC. It specifies CSALSGTSTYEQYF.

The J gene is TRBJ2-7, the V gene TRBV7-8, with 7 nucleotides matching TRBD2. The V and J ends lost 7 bases and 0 bases, in that order; junction bases with no gene match: 9. Germline V gene data show CDR1 as SGHVS and CDR2 as FQNEAQ. The CDR3 is 15 amino acids. Written as DNA, the CDR3 is TGTGCCAGCAATGTGGACGGGGGGAGCTCCTACGAGCAGTACTTC. Protein: CASNVDGGSSYEQYF.

This clonotype was found a few times. The chain carries TRBV3-1 and TRBJ2-1; 7 bases are shared with TRBD2. The CDR3 extends over 15 amino acids. Germline V gene sequence: CDR1 LGHDT, CDR2 YNNKEL (reference sequence). V trimming: 3 bases; J trimming: 4 bases; junction bases outside the gene matches: 6. The CDR3 nucleotides read TGTGCCAGCAGCCATGGCGGGAGAACTTACAATGAGCAGTTCTTC. Translation gives CASSHGGRTYNEQFF.

A word on this clonotype: A much larger clone sits a single nucleotide away, making a read error possible. The J gene is TRBJ2-3, the V gene TRBV5-1; 8 bases line up with TRBD2. Germline CDR1 and CDR2: SGHRS and YFSETQ. This CDR3 has 15 residues. V lost 3 bases to trimming and J lost 5 bases; unmatched junction nucleotides: 8. CDR3 protein: CASSSQTGGLDTQYF. The CDR3 bases are TGCGCCAGCAGCTCTCAAACGGGAGGGCTAGATACGCAGTATTTT.

This clonotype came up a few times. The CDR3 is CSATPGNYGYTF. CDR3 DNA: TGCAGCGCCACTCCGGGGAACTATGGCTACACCTTC. The chain combines TRBV29-1 with TRBJ1-2, with D unresolved. This CDR3 region has 12 residues. Per germline, CDR1 SQVTM and CDR2 ANQGSEA. V shed 7 bases and J shed 2 bases, with 11 bases lying between them.

This clonotype was counted a few times. This chain joins TRBV7-9 and TRBJ2-7, with D possibly being TRBD2 (6 bases). Germline V CDR1 and CDR2: SEHNR, FQNEAQ (reference sequence). V dropped 1 base and J dropped 1 base, with 11 bases sitting between them. This CDR3 region has 15 residues. In DNA form, the CDR3 reads TGTGCCAGCAGCTTAGGGCGGGGTTTATCCTACGAGCAGTACTTC. It translates to CASSLGRGLSYEQYF.

This clonotype was seen only a few times. The chain couples TRBV20-1 to TRBJ2-7; D is possibly TRBD2 (6 bases). Germline CDR1 and CDR2: DFQATT and SNEGSKA (reference sequence). There are 15 residues in the CDR3. The V gene lost 7 bases and the J gene lost 2 bases, with 21 bases spanning the gap. The CDR3 DNA reads TGCAGTGGAAAGGGCGGGATGTCGTTGGCCTACGAGCAGTACTTC. Its translation is CSGKGGMSLAYEQYF.

The table lists this clonotype with a few counts. The J gene is TRBJ2-2, the V gene TRBV14; D is perhaps TRBD1 (6 bases). V was clipped by 4 bases and J by 0 bases, with 15 bases between them. Germline V gene lookup returns CDR1 SGHDN and CDR2 FVKESK. The CDR3 is 17 amino acids. The CDR3 spells CASSLRTVLANTGELFF. The CDR3 coding sequence is TGTGCCAGCAGCCTAAGGACAGTCCTCGCGAACACCGGGGAGCTGTTTTTT. Filled out from reference TRBV14 and TRBJ2-2, the complete variable domain reads EAGVTQFPSHSVIEKGQTVTLRCDPISGHDNLYWYRRVMGKEIKFLLHFVKESKQDESGMPNNRFLAERTGGTYSTLKVQPAELEDSGVYFCASSLRTVLANTGELFFGEGSRLTVL.

This clonotype occurred once. This chain uses TRBV20-1 with TRBJ2-1; D is unresolved. CDR3 length: 13 residues. V dropped 6 bases and J dropped 6 bases, with 15 bases sitting between them. Germline CDR1 is DFQATT and CDR2 is SNEGSKA (reference sequence). CDR3 protein: CSAPPDSTNEQFF. CDR3 DNA sequence: TGCAGTGCCCCCCCCGACTCGACCAATGAGCAGTTCTTC.

The rearrangement links TRBV3-1 to TRBJ2-7, with D unresolved. Germline lookup yields CDR1 LGHDT and CDR2 YNNKEL (reference sequence). V lost 3 bases, J lost 4 bases, and 16 bases lay in between. The CDR3 contains 15 residues. The CDR3 DNA reads TGTGCCAGCAGCCACGAGGTTTCAAGAAGATACGAGCAGTACTTC. It specifies CASSHEVSRRYEQYF.

V usage is TRBV7-8 and J usage is TRBJ2-1, with TRBD1 matching over 9 bases. The CDR3 runs 16 residues. J gave up 10 bases and V 2 bases, and 12 bases lay outside the gene matches. Germline loops: CDR1 SGHVS, CDR2 FQNEAQ. CDR3 DNA sequence: TGTGCCAGCAGCTTAATTGTGGGACAGGGATCCAGCGAGCAGTTCTTC. Residues: CASSLIVGQGSSEQFF.

In its sample, this clonotype was seen a few times. The V call is TRBV7-8, the J call TRBJ2-6, with D maybe TRBD1 (6 bases). This CDR3 spans 16 amino acids. V lost 0 bases and J lost 3, with 9 bases in between. In germline, CDR1 is SGHVS, CDR2 FQNEAQ. For the CDR3, the DNA is TGTGCCAGCAGCTTAGCTTGGGGGCTTGGGGCCAACGTCCTGACTTTC. Its translation is CASSLAWGLGANVLTF.

This rearrangement joins TRBV5-1 to TRBJ2-5, with a weak D call TRBD2 (7 bases). The CDR3 sequence is 14 residues long. CDR1 is SGHRS and CDR2 is YFSETQ in the germline V gene. V was trimmed by 4 bases and J by 4 bases, leaving 14 bases between them. Here the CDR3 reads CASSVGGPPETQYF. The CDR3 bases are TGCGCCAGCAGCGTCGGGGGGCCCCCAGAGACCCAGTACTTC.